The entry that follows covers one T cell receptor beta chain sequence. Its antigen is not identified. This entry belongs to a study of cytomegalovirus exposure and HLA in healthy donors. Study results and limitations: CMV antigen specificity of a few CMV-associated chains was confirmed in vitro.

Sequencing used immunoSEQ multiplex PCR; TCRdb keeps in-frame clones, though not all of them. The data contain some 56,000 clones, just over 90% of them singletons. The specimen was PBMCs. This receptor was taken from a woman aged 18-30 years in good health and CMV-seropositive.

In DNA form, the CDR3 reads TGCGCCAGCAGCCGACCGGGGGACTGGAAAACCCAGTACTTC. Its translation is CASSRPGDWKTQYF. This chain uses TRBV4-1 with TRBJ2-5; weak D call: TRBD2 (6 bases). The V gene's germline CDR1 is MGHRA and CDR2 YSYEKL. The CDR3 has 14 residues. V was cut by 4 bases and J by 8 bases, with 17 bases left in between.